This T cell receptor (beta chain) was recovered during a study of brain T cells in children with intractable seizures. Study observations and caveats: Only CDR3 sequence similarity suggested viral specificity, without known HCMV serostatus. Clones missing pre-surgery may reflect undersampling of that blood sample.

Comments on this clone: The antigen is unknown.

Some clones are missing from TCRdb's copy, which holds only in-frame ones; the method was immunoSEQ multiplex PCR. The repertoire consists of around 80,000 clones, with around nine tenths occurring once and the leading ten covering 24%. Germline CDR1 is SNHLY and CDR2 is FYNNEI. The length of the CDR3 is 16 residues. V dropped 5 bases and J dropped 0; count of bases not matched to a gene: 3. Surgery cases with the highest brain T cell transcript signatures were chosen for sequencing. Before surgery, patients took at least one anti-epileptic drug. This receptor was obtained from a girl aged 2 to 9 with Rasmussen encephalitis and intractable seizures. Sequenced here: peripheral blood, sampled at surgery. J is TRBJ1-6 and V is TRBV2, with 8 bases aligning to TRBD1. CDR3 coding DNA: TGTGCCAGCAGTTTTACAGGGGGCTCCTATAATTCACCCCTCCACTTT. Amino acids: CASSFTGGSYNSPLHF. Drawing the rest from reference TRBV2 and TRBJ1-6, the complete variable domain is EPEVTQTPSHQVTQMGQEVILRCVPISNHLYFYWYRQILGQKVEFLVSFYNNEISEKSEIFDDQFSVERPDGSNFTLKIRSTKLEDSAMYFCASSFTGGSYNSPLHFGNGTRLTVT.